The 13 T cell receptor beta chains reported below all come from one sample, sequenced in a study of vaccination and CD4 T cells after COVID-19. No antigens are known for them. At the Johns Hopkins FTIC core, DNA taken from cultured CD4+ T cells was sequenced by way of the Oncomine TCR Beta short-read assay. TCRdb independently ran MiXCR on the PCR reads; one entry per CDR3 protein. The data contain about 6,200 distinct CDR3 sequences, 25% to 40% of them seen just once; the ten biggest clones take up 11%. Described treatment: roughly 11-day PBMC culture with coronavirus spike peptide pools or control peptides (ViraFEST assay). Specimen: CD4+ T cells from blood, cultured in vitro, collected after SARS-CoV-2 vaccination. The receptor set was obtained from a human donor who had recovered from COVID-19.

This chain uses TRBV28 with TRBJ1-5; 8 bases match TRBD1. V gave up 4 bases and J gave up 7 bases; unmatched junction bases: 9. Germline loops: CDR1 MDHEN, CDR2 SYDVKM. The CDR3 loop spans 15 amino acids. The CDR3 spells CASSSPDRVGQPQHF. Written as DNA, the CDR3 is TGTGCCAGCAGTTCCCCGGACAGGGTGGGCCAGCCCCAGCATTTT.

This clonotype is medium-sized within its sample. The chain combines TRBV24-1 with TRBJ2-7, with a tentative D call TRBD1 (5 bases). The CDR3 runs to 17 residues. The V end lost 4 bases, the J end lost 0 bases, and 18 bases lay between the germline ends. The V gene's germline CDR1 is KGHDR and CDR2 SFDVKD. The DNA for the CDR3 is TGTGCCACCAGTGACCGAGTGAAGGGGAAAACCTCCTACGAGCAGTACTTC. This translates into CATSDRVKGKTSYEQYF.

This chain links TRBV27 with TRBJ2-1; D gene unclear. Germline CDR1 is MNHEY and CDR2 is SMNVEV (reference sequence). V was clipped by 3 bases and J by 9 bases, with 6 bases between them. CDR3 size: 11 residues. CDR3 sequence: CASSFESEQFF. The CDR3 region has the DNA TGTGCCAGCAGTTTTGAGAGTGAGCAGTTCTTC.

The rearrangement joins TRBV7-9 to TRBJ1-5; 7 nucleotides match TRBD1. CDR1 is SEHNR, CDR2 FQNEAQ, per germline (reference sequence). The CDR3 spans 12 residues. V lost 6 bases and J lost 4; bases outside the gene matches: 0. CDR3 bases: TGTGCCAGCAGGACAGGGAATCAGCCCCAGCATTTT. Its translation is CASRTGNQPQHF. Complete variable domain (other parts from reference TRBV7-9 and TRBJ1-5): DTGVSQNPRHKITKRGQNVTFRCDPISEHNRLYWYRQTLGQGPEFLTYFQNEAQLEKSRLLSDRFSAERPKGSFSTLEIQRTEQGDSAMYLCASRTGNQPQHFGDGTRLSIL.

This clonotype is large in the sample. The genes are TRBV20-1 and TRBJ2-7; the D is unclear. V lost 6 bases and J lost 1, with 10 bases in between. The CDR3 is made up of 12 amino acids. The germline gives CDR1 DFQATT, CDR2 SNEGSKA (reference sequence). The CDR3 bases are TGCAGTGCCGCCCCTCGGTCCTACGAGCAGTACTTC. It translates to CSAAPRSYEQYF.

This clonotype has more than one count but fewer than ten. V and J are TRBV27 and TRBJ1-6; TRBD1 matches at 9 bases. Per germline, CDR1 MNHEY and CDR2 SMNVEV (reference sequence). The V and J ends lost 7 bases and 8 bases, in that order; junction bases with no gene match: 6. This CDR3 has 14 amino acids. CDR3 in DNA: TGTGCCAGCAAAAGGACAGGGGCGGATTCACCCCTCCACTTT. Its protein is CASKRTGADSPLHF.

V gene TRBV10-3 combines with J gene TRBJ1-2; D is unresolved. CDR1 ENHRY and CDR2 SYGVKD come from the germline V gene. Between the trimmed V and J ends, which lost 11 bases and 2 bases, there was a span of 15 bases. The CDR3 is 13 residues long. CDR3 in amino acids: CAASHQPNYGYTF. The CDR3, as DNA: TGTGCCGCATCACACCAGCCAAACTATGGCTACACCTTC.

This clonotype rates as large. This chain connects TRBV7-8 to TRBJ2-5, with 10 bases identical to TRBD2. The germline gives CDR1 SGHVS, CDR2 FQNEAQ. The CDR3 extends over 16 amino acids. V was clipped by 4 bases and J by 6 bases; unmatched bases: 11. The CDR3 here is CASSSILAGSVKTQYF. CDR3 DNA sequence: TGTGCCAGCAGCTCAATACTAGCGGGATCTGTGAAGACCCAGTACTTC.

This clonotype was counted between two and nine times. The chain uses TRBV7-3 and TRBJ2-5, with 8 bases identical to TRBD1. Germline V CDR1 and CDR2: SGHTA, FQGTGA. The CDR3 has 14 amino acids. V lost 4 bases, J lost 5 bases, and 6 bases stayed unmatched. The CDR3 coding sequence is TGTGCCAGCAGCTCGACAGGGGCGGGCGAGACCCAGTACTTC. It codes for CASSSTGAGETQYF.

The chain couples TRBV7-2 to TRBJ2-2; 7 nucleotides line up with TRBD2. CDR3 length equals 15 residues. Germline CDR1 is SGHTA and CDR2 is FQGNSA. The V segment lost 3 bases and the J segment 3 bases; nucleotides outside the gene matches: 4. CDR3 in amino acids: CASSFSGTHTGELFF. The CDR3, as DNA: TGTGCCAGCAGCTTCAGCGGGACTCACACCGGGGAGCTGTTTTTT.

The sample holds a few counts of this clonotype. The chain joins TRBV20-1 to TRBJ2-7; TRBD2 matches at 8 bases. CDR3 length: 14 amino acids. With V trimmed by 1 base and J by 5 bases, 7 bases remained unmatched. Germline loops: CDR1 DFQATT, CDR2 SNEGSKA (reference sequence). The CDR3 nucleotides are TGCAGTGCTAGAGCAAGCGGGAGCAGGAACGAGCAGTACTTC. This gives the protein CSARASGSRNEQYF.

The chain couples TRBV4-1 to TRBJ2-1; 15 bases are shared with TRBD2. Germline trimming cut 0 bases from V and 11 bases from J; bases unmatched to any gene: 5. CDR1 MGHRA and CDR2 YSYEKL come from the germline V gene. This CDR3 is built from 16 residues. Here the CDR3 reads CASSQEGLAGGTKQFF. The CDR3 region has the DNA TGCGCCAGCAGCCAAGAGGGACTAGCGGGGGGAACGAAGCAGTTCTTC.

The CDR3 sequence is CASSSQGWNEQFF. DNA of the CDR3: TGTGCCAGCAGCTCCCAGGGGTGGAATGAGCAGTTCTTC. The gene calls are TRBV7-2 and TRBJ2-1; tentative D call: TRBD1 (6 bases). Per the germline V gene, CDR1 is SGHTA and CDR2 is FQGNSA. The CDR3 is made up of 13 amino acids. V was cut by 4 bases and J by 7 bases, with 11 bases left in between.